Detailed here is one T cell receptor (beta chain). These data belong to a study of T cell changes during pregnancy in multiple sclerosis. Clones were read by immunoSEQ multiplex PCR, and TCRdb kept only the in-frame ones, dropping some. The data hold 100,000 or so clones, with 94% observed a single time. V lost 2 bases and J 2 bases, leaving 8 bases between the germline ends. CDR3 length: 14 residues. From germline, CDR1 is SGHAT and CDR2 FQDESV (reference sequence). This sequence joins TRBV11-1 and TRBJ2-3; weak D call: TRBD2 (5 bases). The sample consisted of peripheral blood, taken after pregnancy. The sequence came from a female donor in good health, enrolled as a control in a pregnancy study. As DNA, the CDR3 is TGTGCCAGCAGCTTATCGGACTTCACAGATACGCAGTATTTT. This translates into CASSLSDFTDTQYF. The whole variable domain, filled in from reference TRBV11-1 and TRBJ2-3, reads EAEVAQSPRYKITEKSQAVAFWCDPISGHATLYWYRQILGQGPELLVQFQDESVVDDSQLPKDRFSAERLKGVDSTLKIQPAELGDSAMYLCASSLSDFTDTQYFGPGTRLTVL.